This T cell receptor beta chain was identified during a study of T cells in Graves' hyperthyroidism and ophthalmopathy. Study-level results: Ophthalmopathy got predicted by the model a median about six months before its onset.

Regions amplified from RNA transcripts were the TCR beta CDR3 regions. Initially, a first-round RT-PCR of the TCR CDR3 employed the HTBI primer set. TCRdb processed the multiplex PCR reads anew with MiXCR; each CDR3 protein has one entry. The data show roughly 750,000 distinct CDR3 sequences, over 15% seen once. Comments on this clonotype: Its antigen is still unknown.

V dropped 5 bases and J dropped 3 bases, with 11 bases sitting between them. CDR1 SEHNR and CDR2 FQNEAQ come from the germline V gene (reference sequence). The CDR3 sequence is 14 residues long. Participants, patients aged 18 to 65, had newly diagnosed hyperthyroidism with a duration under 2 months. The source of the PBMCs was over 8.5 ml of fresh peripheral blood. The sequencing sample was made of blood. The origin of this receptor is a man younger than 35 with Graves' hyperthyroidism. The J gene is TRBJ1-5, the V gene TRBV7-9; no definite D call. The CDR3 region has the DNA TGTGCCAGCAGCCCGGAGGGAAACAATCAGCCCCAGCATTTT. Translating gives CASSPEGNNQPQHF.